This record looks at one T cell receptor (beta chain) sequence and its context. The target of this receptor is not known. A much bigger clone sits one base away, suggesting this may be a read error. Because it lacks the conserved phenylalanine or tryptophan at the end, this CDR3 is likely a read error. The TCR beta CDR3 regions were amplified from RNA transcripts. The TCR CDR3 was subjected to a first round of RT-PCR using the HTBI primer set and the Qiagen OneStep RT-PCR kit. The libraries were constructed in a second round of multiplex PCR and then size-selected and purified. The libraries were sequenced on an Illumina HiSeq2000 using paired-end 100 bp reads. In the paper's pipeline: SOAPnuke was used to process the raw data, with reads discarded if the reads contained adapters or uncalled bases, had a mean Phred below 15, or lacked an exact constant-primer or identifier match. High-quality paired reads were merged with COPE v1.2.5, and unique nucleotide sequences were defined as clonotypes. MiTCR v1.1 was used to align the clonotypes against IMGT TRBV, TRBD and TRBJ reference segments. Analysis was restricted to V-J combinations with a frequency above 0.0001, which covered over 98% of repertoires. A TCS score was defined as the ratio between F50 (clonal expansion) and ExV (chaos), using BLOSUM62-based TCRdist between CDR3 peptides within each V-J. Welch's t-statistics and random forest reduced 450 to 600 V-J features to roughly 13, which were used in a naive Bayes classifier (R e1071). TCRdb applied fastp at Q25 and MiXCR to the public reads, then kept only in-frame beta chains. Rows are combined by CDR3 protein, so each entry shows the most common genes and DNA. It is TCRdb's table, rather than the study itself, that gives the V and J calls and clone size. The sample table holds hundreds of thousands of distinct CDR3 sequences, of which around 13% were seen once. The top ten constitute about 10% of the sample.

CDR1 and CDR2 were assigned from the germline V gene (reference sequence) as DFQATT and SNEGSKA. V was cut back by 0 bases and J by 0 bases, leaving a gap of 9 bases between them. The CDR3 is 15 residues long, ends included. CDR3 DNA only is kept here, 45 bases in frame from base 1. Graves' hyperthyroidism was defined as stable when no progression to ophthalmopathy occurred over 18 months of follow-up. Hyperthyroidism patients were newly diagnosed, had a disease duration of under 2 months, and were aged 18 to 65 years. The study excluded patients with uncontrolled infections, other autoimmune diseases, pregnancy or lactation. Diagnoses relied on clinical symptoms, serum thyroxine and TRAb, thyroid ultrasound and orbital computed tomography. PBMCs were separated from 10 ml of fresh peripheral blood using Ficoll-Paque density gradient centrifugation. Trizol reagent was used to extract total RNA, and RNA quality was then checked on an Agilent 2100 Bioanalyzer.

This sample was taken from a study of T cells in Graves' hyperthyroidism and ophthalmopathy (dated by TCRdb to between 2017 and 2020). Some background on the complete study: Peripheral blood was collected at initial diagnosis, before any treatment. After blood sampling, hyperthyroidism patients were treated with methimazole at a starting dose of 30 mg daily, and ophthalmopathy patients were treated with high-dose intravenous methylprednisolone. TCR V-J signatures able to tell the groups apart were searched for in a discovery cohort of about a hundred patients, of whom roughly 42 had Graves' ophthalmopathy and 57 had stable Graves' hyperthyroidism. An independent validation cohort of under 20 hyperthyroidism patients and 17 patients who later progressed to ophthalmopathy tested prospective prediction of ophthalmopathy. In six Graves' hyperthyroidism patients, the study also compared T-cell repertoires from thyroid tissue with T-cell repertoires from blood. The approximately 98 discovery patients were randomly divided into training and test sets at a 7:3 ratio. The paper describes TCR Vbeta CDR3 sequencing of around 140 peripheral blood samples, made up of 40 to 45 ophthalmopathy patients, 70 to 75 hyperthyroidism patients and 17 progressor patients. The paper's findings and limits, for the study overall: No statistical method was used to set the sample size in advance, and investigators knew the group allocation. A model built on a 13 V-J signature distinguished ophthalmopathy from stable hyperthyroidism, reaching 85% to 90% sensitivity and about 81% specificity in cross-validation and 80%/75% in testing. Most expanded thyroid clonotypes (frequency above 0.001) were also found in blood, which suggests that blood repertoires may mirror thyroid immune responses. In validation, the model predicted progression to ophthalmopathy with approximately 71% sensitivity and over 72% specificity, a median of 6.5 months before onset.

The sample comprised blood. The TCR sequence derives from a young woman with Graves' hyperthyroidism. The chain is assembled from TRBV20-1 and TRBJ2-1, with TRBD2 perhaps the D gene, on 5 matching bases. Here the CDR3 is given as CSARDRGSSYNEQFL. The bases read TGCAGTGCTAGAGATAGAGGGAGCTCCTACAATGAGCAGTTCCTC.